Listed below are T cell receptor beta chains from one sample, sequenced in a study of T cell responses to AZD1222 COVID-19 vaccine. The repertoire was sequenced with immunoSEQ multiplex PCR; TCRdb's copy has only in-frame clones and lacks some. The repertoire holds tens of thousands of clones, with more than 85% as singletons. The specimen comprised peripheral blood, sampled 28 days after the second AZD1222 dose. These receptors were obtained from an adult who received the AZD1222 COVID-19 vaccine. CDR3s include the opening cysteine and the closing phenylalanine or tryptophan. A D gene is named only where the DNA matches it firmly. Not all rows give a size; the values are once, few, many and, for expanded clones, a class.

once,TRBV5-5,NA,TRBJ1-1,CASSLTWVVILSREGTEAFF,TGTGCCAGCAGCTTGACTTGGGTTGTAATTTTGAGTCGGGAGGGCACTGAAGCTTTCTTT
NA,TRBV7-9,NA,TRBJ1-2,CASSPVGKGANYGYTF,TGTGCCAGCAGCCCAGTGGGAAAGGGCGCTAACTATGGCTACACCTTC
NA,TRBV9,TRBD1,TRBJ1-6,CASSATGQGASPLHF,TGTGCCAGCAGCGCAACGGGACAGGGGGCTTCACCCCTCCACTTT
NA,TRBV15,NA,TRBJ2-7,CATSRVPGVGYEQYF,TGTGCCACCAGCAGAGTACCAGGGGTGGGCTACGAGCAGTACTTC
NA,TRBV6-4,TRBD1,TRBJ1-1,CASSDRGRRNTEAFF,TGTGCCAGCAGTGACAGGGGGCGCCGGAACACTGAAGCTTTCTTT
NA,TRBV6-4,NA,TRBJ1-1,CASRADGLGTEAFF,TGTGCCAGCAGAGCGGACGGATTAGGAACTGAAGCTTTCTTT
NA,TRBV2,TRBD1,TRBJ1-2,CASSLDREDYGYTF,TGTGCCAGCAGCTTGGACAGGGAGGACTATGGCTACACCTTC
NA,TRBV2,TRBD1,TRBJ2-5,CASSVRDRQETQYF,TGTGCCAGCAGTGTCCGGGACAGACAAGAGACCCAGTACTTC
NA,TRBV3-1/TRBV3-2,TRBD1,TRBJ1-2,CASSSQGAGGYTF,TGTGCCAGCAGCTCACAGGGGGCCGGAGGCTACACCTTC
NA,TRBV6-5,TRBD1,TRBJ2-2,CASRASGTATGELFF,TGTGCCAGCAGAGCCTCCGGGACAGCGACCGGGGAGCTGTTTTTT
NA,TRBV28,TRBD1,TRBJ2-7,CASTKAGTGGREQYF,TGTGCCAGCACGAAGGCCGGGACAGGGGGCCGCGAGCAGTACTTC
NA,TRBV6-5,NA,TRBJ1-6,CATQGTPNLALHF,TGTGCCACGCAGGGGACCCCAAACCTGGCCCTCCACTTT
NA,TRBV3-1/TRBV3-2,NA,TRBJ1-1,CASSGGLLNTEAFF,TGTGCCAGCAGCGGGGGGCTGTTGAACACTGAAGCTTTCTTT
NA,TRBV6-5,NA,TRBJ2-7,CASSYSIGQSYEQYF,TGTGCCAGCAGTTACTCGATCGGCCAATCCTACGAGCAGTACTTC
NA,TRBV4-1,NA,TRBJ1-6,CASSQGGLGGLNSPLHF,TGCGCCAGCAGCCAAGGCGGCCTTGGGGGGTTGAATTCACCCCTCCACTTT
NA,TRBV6-2/TRBV6-3,NA,TRBJ2-7,CASSSAYEQYF,TGTGCCAGCAGTTCCGCCTACGAGCAGTACTTC
once,TRBV5-1,NA,TRBJ2-7,CASSFGASTYEQYF,TGCGCCAGCAGTTTTGGAGCCAGTACCTACGAGCAGTACTTC
NA,TRBV12-3/TRBV12-4,NA,TRBJ1-4,CASNRDLGEKLFF,TGTGCCAGCAACAGGGATCTTGGGGAAAAACTGTTTTTT
NA,TRBV19,NA,TRBJ1-2,CASSIGQAHGYTF,TGTGCCAGTAGTATAGGACAGGCACATGGCTACACCTTC
once,TRBV11-3,NA,TRBJ2-1,CASSLSSYNEQFF,TGTGCCAGCAGCTTGAGCTCCTACAATGAGCAGTTCTTC
NA,TRBV19,NA,TRBJ1-5,CASSIGISNQPQHF,TGTGCCAGTAGTATAGGTATTAGCAATCAGCCCCAGCATTTT
few,TRBV6-5,NA,TRBJ2-7,CASHPGAQSYEQYF,TGTGCCAGTCATCCGGGGGCCCAATCCTACGAGCAGTACTTC
NA,TRBV3-1/TRBV3-2,NA,TRBJ2-5,CASSQDTGTHRETQYF,TGTGCCAGCAGCCAAGATACCGGGACCCACCGGGAGACCCAGTACTTC
NA,TRBV27,TRBD1,TRBJ1-2,CASSTPRDREGGGYTF,TGTGCCAGCAGTACCCCTCGGGACAGGGAGGGCGGCGGCTACACCTTC
NA,TRBV20-1,NA,TRBJ1-3,CSASWGGARSGNTIYF,TGCAGTGCTAGTTGGGGAGGGGCCCGGTCTGGAAACACCATATATTTT
NA,TRBV13,NA,TRBJ2-5,CASSLGQGGETQYF,TGTGCCAGCAGCTTAGGACAAGGGGGAGAGACCCAGTACTTC
NA,TRBV7-2,NA,TRBJ2-1,CASSLVGGASEQFF,TGTGCCAGCAGCTTAGTTGGGGGGGCCTCTGAGCAGTTCTTC
NA,TRBV7-2,TRBD2,TRBJ2-1,CASSYAGGPFSYNEQFF,TGTGCCAGCAGCTATGCGGGGGGCCCCTTCTCCTACAATGAGCAGTTCTTC
NA,TRBV7-8,NA,TRBJ2-5,CASSHGGQETQYF,TGTGCCAGCAGTCACGGGGGACAAGAGACCCAGTACTTC
NA,TRBV30,NA,TRBJ1-1,CAWSVFGRENTEAFF,TGTGCCTGGAGTGTTTTCGGCAGGGAAAACACTGAAGCTTTCTTT
NA,TRBV18,NA,TRBJ1-4,CASSDQQKPNEKLFF,TGTGCCAGCTCCGATCAACAGAAACCTAATGAAAAACTGTTTTTT
NA,TRBV7-9,NA,TRBJ2-3,CASSLPPDRDTQYF,TGTGCCAGCAGCTTGCCTCCAGACAGAGATACGCAGTATTTT
NA,TRBV18,NA,TRBJ2-5,CASSPGRQKETQYF,TGTGCCAGCTCACCAGGAAGGCAGAAGGAGACCCAGTACTTC
few,TRBV6-4,NA,TRBJ2-1,CASSDSGEGEQFF,TGTGCCAGCAGTGACTCGGGGGAAGGTGAGCAGTTCTTC
NA,TRBV7-9,NA,TRBJ1-2,CASSLTAGYGYTF,TGTGCCAGCAGCTTGACAGCGGGCTATGGCTACACCTTC
NA,TRBV3-1/TRBV3-2,NA,TRBJ1-1,CASSQDVGGRSAFF,TGTGCCAGCAGCCAAGACGTCGGGGGGCGGTCAGCTTTCTTT
NA,TRBV15,NA,TRBJ2-7,CATSREQGGSYEQYF,TGTGCCACCAGCAGGGAGCAGGGGGGATCCTACGAGCAGTACTTC
once,TRBV19,NA,TRBJ1-2,CASSIVWGNEHGYTF,TGTGCCAGTAGTATAGTCTGGGGTAATGAGCATGGCTACACCTTC
NA,TRBV28,TRBD1,TRBJ2-1,CASSLPGQGRSHEQFF,TGTGCCAGCAGTCTACCGGGACAGGGAAGATCCCATGAGCAGTTCTTC
NA,TRBV23-1,TRBD1,TRBJ2-3,CASSHLTGGTDTQYF,TGCGCCAGCAGTCACCTAACAGGGGGCACAGATACGCAGTATTTT
NA,TRBV24-1,NA,TRBJ1-1,CATSDLWNTEAFF,TGTGCCACCAGTGATTTATGGAACACTGAAGCTTTCTTT
NA,TRBV5-4,NA,TRBJ2-5,CASSLGGRGETQYF,TGTGCCAGCAGCCTTGGGGGGCGGGGCGAGACCCAGTACTTC
NA,TRBV11-2,TRBD1,TRBJ1-1,CASRQSRGTGEAFF,TGTGCCAGCAGGCAAAGTCGGGGGACAGGTGAAGCTTTCTTT